This T cell receptor (beta chain) was identified during a study of siplizumab effects on memory and regulatory T cells. Study results and caveats: Controls showed an average of around 25% Treg-derived mappable alloreactive CD4+ clones, while siplizumab showed about 71%. Phenotypic classification as naive or memory proved unattainable for roughly 75-95% of proliferating CD4+ or CD8+ clones.

A word on this clone: Its target is not known.

Method: immunoSEQ multiplex PCR; TCRdb's copy keeps in-frame clones and lacks some. This sample has around 110,000 clones, with roughly 94% found just once. Sequencing used non-Treg CD4+ T cells sorted from blood. This clonotype was obtained from a human donor in good health.

The chain's CDR3 is CASSESGPNTGELFF. CDR3 sequence (DNA): TGTGCCAGCAGTGAATCTGGACCTAACACCGGGGAGCTGTTTTTT. This sequence joins TRBV25-1 and TRBJ2-2; D is unclear. With 1 base removed from V and 2 bases from J, the gap between germline ends came to 8 bases. The CDR3 consists of 15 residues. Germline V lookup: CDR1 MGHDK, CDR2 SYGVNS.